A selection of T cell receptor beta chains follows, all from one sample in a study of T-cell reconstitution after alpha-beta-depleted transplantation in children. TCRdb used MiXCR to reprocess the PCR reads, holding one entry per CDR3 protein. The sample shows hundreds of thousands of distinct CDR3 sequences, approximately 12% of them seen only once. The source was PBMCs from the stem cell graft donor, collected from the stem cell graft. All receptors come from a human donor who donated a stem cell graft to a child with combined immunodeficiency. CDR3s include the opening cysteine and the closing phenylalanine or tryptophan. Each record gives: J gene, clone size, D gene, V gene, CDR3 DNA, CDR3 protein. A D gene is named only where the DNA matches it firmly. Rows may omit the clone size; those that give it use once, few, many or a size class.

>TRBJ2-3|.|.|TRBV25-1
TGTGCCAGCAGTGAATATTTTCTTCGGGAGTCTGGCACAGATACGCAGTATTTT
CASSEYFLRESGTDTQYF
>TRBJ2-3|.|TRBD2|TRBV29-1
TGCAGCGTTGGAACCGGGGGGGATACAGATACGCAGTATTTT
CSVGTGGDTDTQYF
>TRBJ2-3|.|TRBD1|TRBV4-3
TGCGCCAGCAGCCAGGGGACAGGGCCCTACACAGATACGCAGTATTTT
CASSQGTGPYTDTQYF
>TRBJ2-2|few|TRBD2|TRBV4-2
TGTGCCAGCAGCCGGGAGGGGACCCCGGATGACGGGGAGCTGTTTTTT
CASSREGTPDDGELFF
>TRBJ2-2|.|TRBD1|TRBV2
TGTGCCAGCAGGTTCCCGGGACAGGGGGCGCATTTTGACACCGGGGAGCTGTTTTTT
CASRFPGQGAHFDTGELFF
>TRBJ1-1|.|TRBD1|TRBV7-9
TGTGCCAGCAGCTTTCCAGGGGGCCTATCGGACACTGAAGCTTTCTTT
CASSFPGGLSDTEAFF
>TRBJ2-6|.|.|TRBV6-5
TGTGCCAGCAGTTACTCTCCCAGCCCTGGGGCCAACGTCCTGACTTTC
CASSYSPSPGANVLTF
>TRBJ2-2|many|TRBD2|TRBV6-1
TGTGCCAGCAGAACTAGCGGGGGGTCGGTCGGGGAGCTGTTTTTT
CASRTSGGSVGELFF
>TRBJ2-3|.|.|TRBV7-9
TGTGCCAGCAGCCGCATGGCAGATACGCAGTATTTT
CASSRMADTQYF
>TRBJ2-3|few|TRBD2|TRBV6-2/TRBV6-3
TGTGCCAGCAGTTACGACGAGACTAGCGGGAGAGATACGCAGTATTTT
CASSYDETSGRDTQYF
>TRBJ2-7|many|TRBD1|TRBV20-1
TGCAGTGCCAAGGGGACAGCGGTGGAATACGAGCAGTACTTC
CSAKGTAVEYEQYF
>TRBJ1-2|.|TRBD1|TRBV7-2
TGTGCCAGCAGCTTAGAGGGGGCGATCTATGGCTACACCTTC
CASSLEGAIYGYTF
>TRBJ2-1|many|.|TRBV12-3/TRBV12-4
TGTGCCAGCAGTTTGGGGGGGGCAGGGAATGAGCAGTTCTTC
CASSLGGAGNEQFF
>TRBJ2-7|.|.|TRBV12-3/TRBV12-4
TGTGCCAGCAGTCCGGCTAACTACGAGCAGTACTTC
CASSPANYEQYF
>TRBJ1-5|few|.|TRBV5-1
TGCGCCAGCAGCCGTGGCCCCGACATTAGCAATCAGCCCCAGCATTTT
CASSRGPDISNQPQHF
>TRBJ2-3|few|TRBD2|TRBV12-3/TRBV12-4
TGTGCCAGCAGAATGACTAGCGGGAGGGCGGATACGCAGTATTTT
CASRMTSGRADTQYF
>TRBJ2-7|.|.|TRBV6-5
TGTGCCAGCAGTTTGACAGTTAGCTCCTACGAGCAGTACTTC
CASSLTVSSYEQYF
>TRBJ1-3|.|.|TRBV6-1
TGTGCCAGCAGTGAACGACGCTCTGGAAACACCATATATTTT
CASSERRSGNTIYF
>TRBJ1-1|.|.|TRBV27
TGTGCCAGCAGTTTAGATTTGACCACTGAAGCTTTCTTT
CASSLDLTTEAFF
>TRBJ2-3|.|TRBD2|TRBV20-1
TGCAGTGCTCGCCGACTAGCGAGGGGGACAGATACGCAGTATTTT
CSARRLARGTDTQYF
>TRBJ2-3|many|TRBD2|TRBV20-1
TGCAGTGCTAGGTCTAGCGGGGTGGATACGCAGTATTTT
CSARSSGVDTQYF
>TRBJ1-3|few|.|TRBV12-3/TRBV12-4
TGTGCCAGCAGGATGGGAGGAGACTCTGGAAACACCATATATTTT
CASRMGGDSGNTIYF
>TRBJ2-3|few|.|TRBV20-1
TGCAGTGCTAGCAGGGGTGTCGCAGATACGCAGTATTTT
CSASRGVADTQYF
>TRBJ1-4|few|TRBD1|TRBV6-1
TGTGCCAGCAGGGAGGGACAGGGGAATGAAAAACTGTTTTTT
CASREGQGNEKLFF
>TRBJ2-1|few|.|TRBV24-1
TGTGCCACCAGTGAGAGGATATACAATGAGCAGTTCTTC
CATSERIYNEQFF
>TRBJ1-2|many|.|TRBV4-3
TGCGCCAGCAGCAGACAAGCTAGCTATGGCTACACCTTC
CASSRQASYGYTF
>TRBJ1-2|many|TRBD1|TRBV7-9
TGTGCCAGCAGCACCGGGACAGAGAACTATGGCTACACCTTC
CASSTGTENYGYTF
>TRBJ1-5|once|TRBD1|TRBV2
TGTGCCAGCAGACCGCAGGGGGGAGAAACGCCCCAGCATTTT
CASRPQGGETPQHF
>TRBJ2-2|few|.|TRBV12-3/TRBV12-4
TGTGCCAGCAGTTTAGCTTTTAACACCGGGGAGCTGTTTTTT
CASSLAFNTGELFF